Listed below are T cell receptor beta chains from one sample, sequenced in a study of CD8+ T cells in alopecia areata. Sequenced by immunoSEQ multiplex PCR; TCRdb stores in-frame clones only, minus some. The data show around 200,000 clones, with around half seen just once and under 14% held by the top ten. Sequencing used CD8+ T cells sorted from blood, obtained at week 24, from a patient treated with tofacitinib. The receptors here all came from a human donor with alopecia areata. Both conserved end residues are part of each CDR3. A D gene is named only where the DNA matches it firmly. The size field is filled for only some rows; it gives once, few, many or a size class.

>TRBJ2-3|NA|TRBV5-6|NA
CASSFAGAGADTQYF
TGTGCCAGCAGCTTTGCGGGGGCTGGGGCAGATACGCAGTATTTT
>TRBJ2-3|TRBD2|TRBV4-3|few
CASSQALAGVYGDTQYF
TGCGCCAGCAGCCAAGCCCTAGCGGGGGTATACGGAGATACGCAGTATTTT
>TRBJ2-7|NA|TRBV5-1|NA
CASSLEAQLGEQHF
TGCGCCAGCAGCTTGGAGGCACAGTTGGGCGAGCAGCACTTC
>TRBJ2-7|NA|TRBV7-8|few
CASSPTMGGSEQYF
TGTGCCAGCAGCCCAACCATGGGGGGTTCCGAGCAGTACTTC
>TRBJ1-5|NA|TRBV30|NA
CAWQDNYSNQPQHF
TGTGCCTGGCAGGACAATTATAGCAATCAGCCCCAGCATTTT
>TRBJ2-3|TRBD2|TRBV30|NA
CAWTSGGYTDTQYF
TGTGCCTGGACTAGCGGGGGATACACAGATACGCAGTATTTT
>TRBJ1-2|TRBD1|TRBV2|NA
CASSKQRQGAWTYGYTF
TGTGCCAGCAGTAAGCAGCGACAGGGGGCTTGGACCTATGGCTACACCTTC
>TRBJ2-5|TRBD1|TRBV11-2|NA
CASSWGTGGDETQYF
TGTGCCAGCAGCTGGGGGACAGGGGGCGACGAGACCCAGTACTTC
>TRBJ1-3|NA|TRBV9|NA
CASSAGFMLGNTIYF
TGTGCCAGCAGCGCCGGTTTCATGCTGGGAAACACCATATATTTT
>TRBJ2-4|NA|TRBV14|few
CASSQVTRSIQYF
TGTGCCAGCAGCCAAGTAACCCGGAGCATTCAGTACTTC
>TRBJ2-7|NA|TRBV7-8|NA
CASSAGMGEQYF
TGTGCCAGCAGCGCGGGAATGGGCGAGCAGTACTTC
>TRBJ1-2|NA|TRBV4-3|few
CASSQERVAGTTNYGYTF
TGCGCCAGCAGCCAAGAACGCGTCGCAGGGACCACCAACTATGGCTACACCTTC
>TRBJ2-2|NA|TRBV18|NA
CASSPPEANTGELFF
TGTGCCAGCTCACCACCGGAAGCGAACACCGGGGAGCTGTTTTTT
>TRBJ2-7|TRBD1|TRBV27|NA
CASRQTGVHGEQYF
TGTGCCAGCAGACAGACAGGGGTCCACGGCGAGCAGTACTTC
>TRBJ2-3|NA|TRBV2|NA
CASRVRGGDTQYF
TGTGCCAGCAGAGTGAGGGGGGGGGATACGCAGTATTTT
>TRBJ2-1|TRBD2|TRBV7-2|NA
CASSSSGADYNEQFF
TGTGCCAGCAGCTCGAGCGGGGCAGACTACAATGAGCAGTTCTTC
>TRBJ1-1|NA|TRBV29-1|NA
CSVEKRTEAFF
TGCAGCGTTGAAAAAAGAACTGAAGCTTTCTTT
>TRBJ1-2|NA|TRBV6-5|few
CASSSGRTHGYGYTF
TGTGCCAGCAGTTCGGGGCGGACCCATGGCTATGGCTACACCTTC